Listed below are T cell receptor beta chains from one sample, sequenced in a study of control samples from healthy donors and cancer patients. Generated by immunoSEQ multiplex PCR, the TCRdb table keeps only in-frame clones and is missing some. The sample lists 98,000 or so clones; roughly 82% were seen once. Material for sequencing was blood. The receptors originated from a man in his sixties in good health. Both conserved end residues are part of each CDR3. Fields, in order: J gene, V gene, D gene, clone size, CDR3 protein, CDR3 DNA. The D gene is left open where the match is weak. Only part of the rows carry a size: once, few, many, or a class if the clone is expanded.

J: TRBJ2-2
V: TRBV3-1/TRBV3-2
D: TRBD2
size: NA
CDR3: CASSQDIGEGFPGELFF
DNA: TGTGCCAGCAGCCAAGATATTGGGGAGGGATTCCCCGGGGAGCTGTTTTTT

J: TRBJ2-3
V: TRBV7-8
D: NA
size: NA
CDR3: CASSATEGSTDTQYF
DNA: TGTGCCAGCAGCGCCACGGAAGGAAGCACAGATACGCAGTATTTT

J: TRBJ1-2
V: TRBV6-4
D: NA
size: NA
CDR3: CASSDSSHRRIGYTF
DNA: TGTGCCAGCAGTGACTCATCCCACAGGCGGATTGGCTACACCTTC

J: TRBJ2-5
V: TRBV18
D: NA
size: NA
CDR3: CASSPPGEQTQYF
DNA: TGTGCCAGCTCACCACCGGGGGAACAGACCCAGTACTTC

J: TRBJ2-1
V: TRBV24-1
D: NA
size: once
CDR3: CATSDSFPPQGNEQFF
DNA: TGTGCCACCAGTGATTCGTTCCCACCTCAGGGAAATGAGCAGTTCTTC

J: TRBJ2-7
V: TRBV19
D: TRBD1
size: NA
CDR3: CASSIGGGDFDEQYF
DNA: TGTGCCAGTAGTATAGGAGGGGGCGATTTTGACGAGCAGTACTTC

J: TRBJ2-5
V: TRBV7-6
D: TRBD1
size: NA
CDR3: CASNSQGASETQYF
DNA: TGTGCCAGCAACTCGCAGGGGGCGAGTGAGACCCAGTACTTC

J: TRBJ2-1
V: TRBV19
D: TRBD2
size: NA
CDR3: CASSPRSGGLLYNEQFF
DNA: TGTGCCAGTAGTCCACGGAGCGGGGGACTCCTTTACAATGAGCAGTTCTTC

J: TRBJ2-3
V: TRBV3-1/TRBV3-2
D: NA
size: NA
CDR3: CASSQAGWPGNTQYF
DNA: TGTGCCAGCAGCCAAGCGGGGTGGCCCGGGAATACGCAGTATTTT

J: TRBJ2-3
V: TRBV5-4
D: TRBD1
size: medium-sized
CDR3: CASSDRGTMVTDTQYF
DNA: TGTGCCAGCAGCGACAGGGGGACCATGGTAACAGATACGCAGTATTTT

J: TRBJ1-4
V: TRBV18
D: NA
size: NA
CDR3: CASSSQTFATNEKLFF
DNA: TGTGCCAGCTCATCCCAGACGTTCGCAACTAATGAAAAACTGTTTTTT

J: TRBJ1-6
V: TRBV29-1
D: NA
size: NA
CDR3: CSVGEGIDSPLHF
DNA: TGCAGCGTTGGTGAAGGGATCGATTCACCCCTCCACTTT

J: TRBJ2-1
V: TRBV28
D: NA
size: few
CDR3: CASSLPGSSYNEQFF
DNA: TGTGCCAGCAGTTTGCCGGGGAGCTCCTACAATGAGCAGTTCTTC

J: TRBJ1-1
V: TRBV6-6
D: TRBD1
size: few
CDR3: CASSSPTRGHSEAFF
DNA: TGTGCCAGCAGTTCTCCGACCAGGGGGCATAGTGAAGCTTTCTTT

J: TRBJ1-6
V: TRBV19
D: TRBD1
size: NA
CDR3: CASWAGQSNSPLHF
DNA: TGTGCCAGTTGGGCGGGACAGAGTAATTCACCCCTCCACTTT

J: TRBJ2-5
V: TRBV3-1/TRBV3-2
D: NA
size: NA
CDR3: CASSPWGQTLYQETQYF
DNA: TGTGCCAGCAGCCCCTGGGGCCAGACACTGTACCAAGAGACCCAGTACTTC

J: TRBJ2-1
V: TRBV24-1
D: TRBD2
size: NA
CDR3: CATSDQTVTSGGRVSYNEQFF
DNA: TGTGCCACCAGTGACCAAACGGTGACTAGCGGGGGAAGGGTATCCTACAATGAGCAGTTCTTC

J: TRBJ1-1
V: TRBV29-1
D: NA
size: NA
CDR3: CSVGGGRGTEAFF
DNA: TGCAGCGTTGGCGGAGGGAGGGGGACTGAAGCTTTCTTT

J: TRBJ2-1
V: TRBV5-4
D: TRBD2
size: NA
CDR3: CASSRGTSGRGNEQFF
DNA: TGTGCCAGCAGCAGAGGGACTAGCGGGAGAGGGAATGAGCAGTTCTTC

J: TRBJ2-2
V: TRBV24-1
D: TRBD1
size: few
CDR3: CATSDWTGRRGTGELFF
DNA: TGTGCCACCAGTGATTGGACAGGGCGTCGTGGCACCGGGGAGCTGTTTTTT

J: TRBJ2-3
V: TRBV5-1
D: NA
size: NA
CDR3: CASSFGRRGADTQYF
DNA: TGCGCCAGCAGCTTTGGGCGGAGGGGGGCCGATACGCAGTATTTT

J: TRBJ1-2
V: TRBV6-5
D: NA
size: NA
CDR3: CASSLGSYYGYTF
DNA: TGTGCCAGCAGTTTGGGCAGCTACTATGGCTACACCTTC

J: TRBJ1-4
V: TRBV12-5
D: TRBD1
size: NA
CDR3: CASGSTGEGEKLFF
DNA: TGTGCTAGTGGTTCGACAGGGGAAGGTGAAAAACTGTTTTTT

J: TRBJ2-7
V: TRBV27
D: TRBD1
size: NA
CDR3: CASSPEPGQTMIYEQYF
DNA: TGTGCCAGCAGTCCCGAACCGGGACAGACAATGATCTACGAGCAGTACTTC

J: TRBJ2-3
V: TRBV5-8
D: NA
size: NA
CDR3: CASSITNTDTQYF
DNA: TGTGCCAGCAGCATTACAAACACAGATACGCAGTATTTT

J: TRBJ1-6
V: TRBV3-1/TRBV3-2
D: NA
size: NA
CDR3: CASSQEGLVNSPLHF
DNA: TGTGCCAGCAGCCAAGAGGGCCTAGTTAATTCACCCCTCCACTTT

J: TRBJ2-5
V: TRBV10-3
D: NA
size: NA
CDR3: CAISESVIEPYQETQYF
DNA: TGTGCCATCAGTGAGTCAGTAATCGAACCGTACCAAGAGACCCAGTACTTC

J: TRBJ2-3
V: TRBV6-6
D: TRBD2
size: NA
CDR3: CASSKLAAFTDTQYF
DNA: TGTGCCAGCAGTAAACTAGCGGCGTTCACAGATACGCAGTATTTT

J: TRBJ2-3
V: TRBV10-1
D: NA
size: NA
CDR3: CASSNSRASSTDTQYF
DNA: TGCGCCAGCAGTAACTCCAGGGCCTCTAGCACAGATACGCAGTATTTT

J: TRBJ2-5
V: TRBV5-1
D: TRBD1
size: few
CDR3: CASSLAGTGGETQYF
DNA: TGCGCCAGCAGCTTGGCCGGTACAGGGGGAGAGACCCAGTACTTC

J: TRBJ2-2
V: TRBV7-3
D: NA
size: NA
CDR3: CASSPLAGNTGELFF
DNA: TGTGCCAGCAGCCCGCTGGCGGGGAACACCGGGGAGCTGTTTTTT

J: TRBJ2-1
V: TRBV28
D: NA
size: NA
CDR3: CASSLGGGGPNLNEQFF
DNA: TGTGCCAGCAGTTTAGGGGGGGGCGGGCCGAACCTCAATGAGCAGTTCTTC

J: TRBJ1-6
V: TRBV5-1
D: TRBD1
size: NA
CDR3: CASSLESGNRGRNSPLHF
DNA: TGCGCCAGCAGCTTGGAATCTGGAAACAGGGGTAGGAATTCACCCCTCCACTTT

J: TRBJ2-3
V: TRBV3-1/TRBV3-2
D: NA
size: NA
CDR3: CASSQDEGGLSTDTQYF
DNA: TGTGCCAGCAGCCAAGATGAGGGGGGGCTAAGCACAGATACGCAGTATTTT

J: TRBJ2-7
V: TRBV28
D: NA
size: NA
CDR3: CASRGAGTLTYEQYF
DNA: TGTGCCAGCAGGGGGGCGGGGACTCTTACCTACGAGCAGTACTTC

J: TRBJ2-1
V: TRBV2
D: NA
size: NA
CDR3: CASSFMREQFF
DNA: TGTGCCAGCAGTTTCATGCGTGAGCAGTTCTTC

J: TRBJ2-5
V: TRBV5-1
D: NA
size: NA
CDR3: CASSLARPEETQYF
DNA: TGCGCCAGCAGCCTGGCCAGGCCAGAAGAGACCCAGTACTTC

J: TRBJ1-6
V: TRBV7-8
D: NA
size: NA
CDR3: CASSPDSRYNSPLHF
DNA: TGTGCCAGCAGCCCGGACAGCCGTTATAATTCACCCCTCCACTTT

J: TRBJ1-2
V: TRBV13
D: TRBD1
size: NA
CDR3: CASSRDRAAVYGYTF
DNA: TGTGCCAGCAGCCGGGACAGGGCCGCGGTCTATGGCTACACCTTC

J: TRBJ1-1
V: TRBV5-1
D: TRBD1
size: NA
CDR3: CASSLRGPEAFF
DNA: TGCGCCAGCAGCTTAAGGGGGCCTGAAGCTTTCTTT

J: TRBJ2-2
V: TRBV5-1
D: NA
size: few
CDR3: CASQDYTGELFF
DNA: TGCGCCAGTCAAGATTACACCGGGGAGCTGTTTTTT

J: TRBJ2-1
V: TRBV27
D: TRBD2
size: NA
CDR3: CASSFRSGGAYNEQFF
DNA: TGTGCCAGCAGTTTTCGAAGCGGGGGGGCCTACAATGAGCAGTTCTTC

J: TRBJ2-5
V: TRBV5-1
D: NA
size: NA
CDR3: CASSNGGGQETQYF
DNA: TGCGCCAGCTCCAACGGGGGAGGCCAAGAGACCCAGTACTTC

J: TRBJ1-3
V: TRBV18
D: NA
size: NA
CDR3: CASSPLGASGNTIYF
DNA: TGTGCCAGCTCACCCCTGGGGGCATCAGGAAACACCATATATTTT

J: TRBJ2-5
V: TRBV6-5
D: NA
size: NA
CDR3: CASSPLLAVLETQYF
DNA: TGTGCCAGCAGCCCGCTGTTGGCGGTCCTTGAGACCCAGTACTTC

J: TRBJ1-2
V: TRBV6-6
D: NA
size: NA
CDR3: CASSYRAPDGYTF
DNA: TGTGCCAGCAGTTACAGGGCACCCGATGGCTACACCTTC

J: TRBJ1-3
V: TRBV19
D: NA
size: NA
CDR3: CASSIGDVGLSGNTIYF
DNA: TGTGCCAGTAGTATAGGGGACGTCGGGCTCTCTGGAAACACCATATATTTT

J: TRBJ2-5
V: TRBV5-6
D: NA
size: NA
CDR3: CASSTVGEVETQYF
DNA: TGTGCCAGCAGTACGGTGGGAGAGGTAGAGACCCAGTACTTC

J: TRBJ2-5
V: TRBV21-1
D: NA
size: NA
CDR3: CASSPGRRGSGETQYF
DNA: TGTGCCAGCAGCCCCGGGCGACGGGGGTCGGGAGAGACCCAGTACTTC

J: TRBJ2-7
V: TRBV12-3/TRBV12-4
D: NA
size: NA
CDR3: CASSEQGRQYF
DNA: TGTGCCAGCAGTGAACAGGGCAGGCAGTACTTC

J: TRBJ1-1
V: TRBV2
D: NA
size: NA
CDR3: CAITGKATEAFF
DNA: TGTGCCATTACGGGGAAGGCGACTGAAGCTTTCTTT

J: TRBJ2-5
V: TRBV9
D: NA
size: few
CDR3: CASSVGTVQETQYF
DNA: TGTGCCAGCAGCGTAGGAACGGTGCAAGAGACCCAGTACTTC

J: TRBJ2-7
V: TRBV4-2
D: TRBD2
size: NA
CDR3: CASSQRAGGTYEQYF
DNA: TGTGCCAGCAGCCAGAGAGCGGGAGGGACCTACGAGCAGTACTTC

J: TRBJ2-7
V: TRBV5-1
D: TRBD2
size: NA
CDR3: CASSSGLAGDKHEQYF
DNA: TGCGCCAGCAGCTCGGGACTAGCGGGAGATAAGCACGAGCAGTACTTC

J: TRBJ2-7
V: TRBV27
D: NA
size: NA
CDR3: CASSLSWGSEQYF
DNA: TGTGCCAGCAGTTTATCTTGGGGGTCCGAGCAGTACTTC